The entry below describes one TCR beta chain. The antigen is undetermined. This sample stems from a study of T cells in localized non-small cell lung cancer. Findings of the study overall: A median of around 58 clones ranked among the top 100 in tumor appeared in adjacent lung. Heterogeneity is still possible, as just one tumor region was sequenced. Elevated circulating T cell density in blood was associated with longer overall survival. Clonality of T cells reached its maximum in uninvolved adjacent lung, surpassing tumor.

The table came from immunoSEQ multiplex PCR; TCRdb's copy has only in-frame clones and leaves some out. This table holds 20,000 to 25,000 clones, 75% to 90% found once. Germline V gives CDR1 MNHNY, CDR2 SVGAGI (reference sequence). This CDR3 spans 16 amino acids. The trim removed 5 bases at V and 2 bases at J, leaving 7 bases unmatched. V usage is TRBV6-6 and J usage is TRBJ1-4; TRBD1 matches at 8 bases. The sequence derives from a man aged 35 to 70 with stage II squamous cell lung carcinoma. The sample in question was PBMCs, obtained before any cancer treatment. CDR3 amino acids: CASSSQWTGTNEKLFF. The CDR3 DNA follows: TGTGCCAGCAGTAGCCAATGGACAGGGACTAATGAAAAACTGTTTTTT.